The 25 T cell receptor beta chains below come from one sample, sequenced in a study of blood T cell repertoires in COVID-19. Data came from immunoSEQ multiplex PCR; TCRdb stores just in-frame clones and leaves some out. The sample lists over 110,000 clones, 88% occurring once. The source material was peripheral blood. The receptors originated from a human donor in a cohort sampled during active COVID-19.

The chain carries TRBV5-4 and TRBJ1-5; no reliable D call. Germline V lookup: CDR1 SGHNT, CDR2 YYREEE (reference sequence). The length of the CDR3 is 14 residues. Trimming took off 2 bases at V and 5 bases at J, with 11 bases between the two ends. This CDR3 reads CASSLSPTDQPQHF. The CDR3 DNA reads TGTGCCAGCAGCTTATCTCCGACTGATCAGCCCCAGCATTTT.

The gene calls are TRBV11-3 and TRBJ2-2, with a weak D call TRBD1 (6 bases). V was pared by 4 bases and J by 4 bases, with 10 bases between. This CDR3 spans 14 amino acids. Germline V gene sequence: CDR1 SGHNT, CDR2 YENEEA. CDR3 in DNA: TGTGCCAGCAGCTCAGGGGCAGGCACCGGGGAGCTGTTTTTT. Residues: CASSSGAGTGELFF.

The chain is built from TRBV7-9 and TRBJ1-3; D ambiguous. The CDR3 consists of 13 residues. The V end was cut by 5 bases, the J end by 4 bases, with 9 bases between. From germline, CDR1 is SEHNR and CDR2 FQNEAQ (reference sequence). The CDR3 DNA sequence: TGTGCCAGCAGCCGACCGAGGGGAAACACCATATATTTT. Protein product: CASSRPRGNTIYF.

V usage is TRBV3-1 (or the pseudogene TRBV3-2) and J usage is TRBJ2-2, with D possibly TRBD1 on 6 matching bases. The V gene's germline CDR1 is LGHDT and CDR2 YNNKEL (reference sequence). The CDR3 consists of 14 residues. Trimming stripped 6 bases from V and 0 bases from J, with 8 bases between. This CDR3 reads CASRGQSNTGELFF. DNA of the CDR3: TGTGCCAGCAGAGGACAGTCGAACACCGGGGAGCTGTTTTTT.

This chain joins TRBV20-1 and TRBJ2-7; TRBD1 might be the D (6 bases). The length of the CDR3 is 10 residues. V was clipped by 8 bases and J by 5 bases, with 10 bases between them. CDR1 is DFQATT, CDR2 SNEGSKA, per germline (reference sequence). CDR3 DNA: TGCAGTTACAGGGACAACGAGCAGTACTTC. Its protein is CSYRDNEQYF.

V gene TRBV6-5 combines with J gene TRBJ1-2; no clear D gene. The V end lost 5 bases, the J end lost 5 bases, and 15 bases lay between the germline ends. The germline V gene encodes CDR1 MNHEY and CDR2 SVGAGI. The CDR3 is 14 residues long. The CDR3 DNA follows: TGTGCCAGCAGTCCGGGAGACTATAATTATGGCTACACCTTC. Its protein product is CASSPGDYNYGYTF.

The chain links TRBV2 to TRBJ1-5; 8 positions match TRBD1. Germline V gene sequence: CDR1 SNHLY, CDR2 FYNNEI. The CDR3 is made up of 13 amino acids. The J segment lost 7 bases and the V segment lost 6 bases, leaving 5 bases of the junction unmatched. CDR3 sequence (DNA): TGTGCCAGCAGCCGGACAGGGTGGCAGCCCCAGCATTTT. This gives the protein CASSRTGWQPQHF.

The gene calls are TRBV7-8 and TRBJ2-1; D is possibly TRBD2 (6 bases). The V gene's germline CDR1 is SGHVS and CDR2 FQNEAQ. V was cut by 1 base and J by 7 bases, with 23 bases left in between. The CDR3 sequence is 18 residues long. CDR3 DNA: TGTGCCAGCAGCTTAGGGGCACGGCGGGGAACAGTGGGGAATGAGCAGTTCTTC. This encodes CASSLGARRGTVGNEQFF.

The chain uses TRBV10-3 and TRBJ1-5, with D perhaps TRBD1 (5 bases). Trimming left V 0 bases short and J 6 bases short, with 9 bases between. CDR3 size: 14 residues. CDR1 and CDR2 (germline): ENHRY, SYGVKD. The CDR3 DNA sequence: TGTGCCATCAGTGAGTCCAGGGCTAGTCAGCCCCAGCATTTT. Protein: CAISESRASQPQHF.

The chain couples TRBV19 to TRBJ2-7, with a possible D match to TRBD1 (5 bases). There are 11 residues in the CDR3. V shed 10 bases and J shed 2 bases, with 9 bases lying between them. Germline CDR1 is LNHDA and CDR2 is SQIVND (reference sequence). CDR3 sequence: CATQVAYEQYF. As DNA, the CDR3 is TGTGCCACACAGGTTGCCTACGAGCAGTACTTC.

A few counts support this clone. Other DNA sequences in the sample encode the same CDR3. The chain recombines TRBV2 with TRBJ2-7; 9 bases are shared with TRBD1. The CDR3 is made up of 16 amino acids. J was trimmed by 4 bases and V by 1 base; bases with no gene match: 8. Germline CDR1 is SNHLY and CDR2 is FYNNEI. CDR3 coding DNA: TGTGCCAGCAGTGAAGGACCGGGACAGGGTACATACGAGCAGTACTTC. Its protein product is CASSEGPGQGTYEQYF.

V gene TRBV5-4 combines with J gene TRBJ1-5; 7 bases line up with TRBD1. The CDR3 extends over 14 amino acids. Germline CDR1 reads SGHNT; CDR2 reads YYREEE (reference sequence). V gave up 2 bases and J gave up 3 bases; unmatched junction bases: 2. The CDR3 DNA follows: TGTGCCAGCAGCTTTCAGGGGGACAATCAGCCCCAGCATTTT. Encoded protein: CASSFQGDNQPQHF.

The chain recombines TRBV7-9 with TRBJ2-2; D remains ambiguous. There are 14 residues in the CDR3. V shed 0 bases and J shed 5 bases, with 7 bases lying between them. CDR1 and CDR2 from the germline V gene are SEHNR and FQNEAQ (reference sequence). CDR3 bases: TGTGCCAGCAGCTTAGCTTTAGAAACCGGGGAGCTGTTTTTT. It codes for CASSLALETGELFF. Based on the CDR3 plus reference TRBV7-9 and TRBJ2-2, the full variable domain is DTGVSQNPRHKITKRGQNVTFRCDPISEHNRLYWYRQTLGQGPEFLTYFQNEAQLEKSRLLSDRFSAERPKGSFSTLEIQRTEQGDSAMYLCASSLALETGELFFGEGSRLTVL.

This chain connects TRBV3-1 (or the pseudogene TRBV3-2) to TRBJ2-7, with D hard to call. Trimming pared 1 base from V and 0 bases from J, leaving 13 bases between. Germline loops: CDR1 LGHDT, CDR2 YNNKEL (reference sequence). CDR3 size: 16 residues. CDR3: CASSQARNSRSYEQYF. CDR3 nucleotides: TGTGCCAGCAGCCAAGCCAGAAACAGCCGCTCCTACGAGCAGTACTTC.

This clone was counted a few times. The V and J genes are TRBV5-3 and TRBJ1-5; 8 nucleotides match TRBD1. TRBV5-3 is given ORF status, its function remaining uncertain. The CDR3 loop spans 16 amino acids. J gave up 5 bases and V 8 bases, and 15 bases lay outside the gene matches. The CDR3: CASPTRTPQGDQPQHF. The CDR3 DNA is TGTGCCAGCCCAACTAGGACGCCACAGGGGGATCAGCCCCAGCATTTT.

This rearrangement joins TRBV6-6 to TRBJ2-2; D possibly corresponds to TRBD1 (5 bases). The CDR3 has 14 residues. Trimming left V 1 base short and J 8 bases short, with 11 bases between. CDR1 MNHNY and CDR2 SVGAGI come from the germline V gene (reference sequence). DNA for the CDR3: TGTGCCAGCAGTTACTTGCAGGGCATGGGGGAGCTGTTTTTT. Its protein is CASSYLQGMGELFF.

The V and J genes are TRBV12-3 or TRBV12-4 and TRBJ1-1; D is ambiguous. The V end was cut by 7 bases, the J end by 11 bases, with 17 bases between. CDR3 size: 12 residues. CDR3 DNA: TGTGCCAGCACCATCCCTGGCAGGTCTGCTTTCTTT. This encodes CASTIPGRSAFF.

The gene calls are TRBV5-1 and TRBJ1-1, with 7 nucleotides matching TRBD1. This CDR3 contains 14 residues. Trimming at V came to 3 bases and at J to 1 base, leaving 3 bases not matched to a gene. Germline CDR1 reads SGHRS; CDR2 reads YFSETQ. CDR3 in amino acids: CASSYRGGNTEAFF. CDR3 coding DNA: TGCGCCAGCAGCTACAGGGGCGGGAACACTGAAGCTTTCTTT.

This rearrangement joins TRBV5-5 to TRBJ2-7, with 9 bases aligning to TRBD1. The ends lost 1 base at V and 5 bases at J; junction bases unmatched: 13. Per germline, CDR1 SGHKS and CDR2 YYEKEE (reference sequence). The CDR3 is 17 amino acids. The CDR3 reads CASSLPPTGTGHDEQYF. CDR3 coding DNA: TGTGCCAGCAGCTTGCCCCCGACCGGGACAGGGCACGACGAGCAGTACTTC.

This chain joins TRBV7-2 and TRBJ1-5; D is unclear. CDR1 SGHTA and CDR2 FQGNSA come from the germline V gene. The CDR3 is 16 amino acids. Trimming removed 5 bases from V and 2 bases from J, with 16 bases in between. CDR3: CASSPPGAAGNQPQHF. CDR3 nucleotides: TGTGCCAGCAGCCCGCCGGGAGCCGCAGGCAATCAGCCCCAGCATTTT. The whole variable domain, filled in from reference TRBV7-2 and TRBJ1-5, reads GAGVSQSPSNKVTEKGKDVELRCDPISGHTALYWYRQSLGQGLEFLIYFQGNSAPDKSGLPSDRFSAERTGGSVSTLTIQRTQQEDSAVYLCASSPPGAAGNQPQHFGDGTRLSIL.

The V gene is TRBV5-5, the J gene TRBJ1-6; D gene ambiguous. In germline, CDR1 is SGHKS, CDR2 YYEKEE (reference sequence). Trimming removed 0 bases at V and 9 bases at J, with 7 bases between. The CDR3 is made up of 13 amino acids. This CDR3 is CASSLDLVSPLHF. In nucleotides, the CDR3 is TGTGCCAGCAGCTTGGATCTCGTTTCACCCCTCCACTTT.

The chain recombines TRBV5-8 with TRBJ1-5; 7 bases fit TRBD1. The germline V gene has CDR1 SGHTS and CDR2 YDEGEE. The CDR3 is made up of 15 amino acids. The V and J ends lost 0 bases and 5 bases, in that order; junction bases with no gene match: 5. The CDR3: CASSLEGGKDQPQHF. CDR3 DNA: TGTGCCAGCAGCTTGGAAGGGGGCAAGGATCAGCCCCAGCATTTT.

The V gene is TRBV18, the J gene TRBJ2-2, with TRBD1 identical over 11 bases. This CDR3 comprises 16 residues. CDR1 is KGHSH, CDR2 LQKENI, per germline. J was trimmed by 2 bases and V by 6 bases; bases with no gene match: 5. In DNA, the CDR3 is TGTGCCAGCTCCGGACAGGGGGCGCCTAACACCGGGGAGCTGTTTTTT. As protein: CASSGQGAPNTGELFF.

The rearrangement joins TRBV18 to TRBJ1-1, with 9 bases aligning to TRBD1. The CDR3 loop spans 15 amino acids. V was pared by 2 bases and J by 6 bases, with 7 bases of the junction left unmatched. The V gene's germline CDR1 is KGHSH and CDR2 LQKENI. The CDR3 sequence: CASSPADRGSSEAFF. In DNA form, the CDR3 reads TGTGCCAGCTCACCAGCGGACAGGGGTTCTTCTGAAGCTTTCTTT.

This clone has only one observation. This chain connects TRBV11-2 to TRBJ2-3, with 12 bases aligning to TRBD2. This CDR3 region has 15 residues. The germline gives CDR1 SGHAT, CDR2 FQNNGV. J gave up 6 bases and V 5 bases, and 6 bases lay outside the gene matches. For the CDR3, the DNA is TGTGCCAGCAGCCCTCCTAGCGGGGGGGTGGATACGCAGTATTTT. Encoded protein: CASSPPSGGVDTQYF.